This TCR beta chain was recovered during a study of response to subunit inactivated influenza vaccine. TCRdb analysed the RT-PCR reads with MiXCR anew, one entry per CDR3 protein. The table includes 610,000 or so distinct CDR3 sequences, around 15% detected once. This clonotype was observed a handful of times. The ends were cut back, 0 bases at V and 3 bases at J, with 15 bases in the middle. Germline CDR1 LGHNA, CDR2 YSLEER. The CDR3 sequence is 17 residues long. V gene TRBV4-3 combines with J gene TRBJ1-3; TRBD1 might be the D (6 bases). This clonotype was sampled from a man in his fifties who received an inactivated influenza vaccine. The sequences come from PBMCs from blood, collected roughly 13 days after vaccination. CDR3 sequence (DNA): TGCGCCAGCAGCCAAGACCCGGGGGCGCCGGGTGGAAACACCATATATTTT. Translation: CASSQDPGAPGGNTIYF.